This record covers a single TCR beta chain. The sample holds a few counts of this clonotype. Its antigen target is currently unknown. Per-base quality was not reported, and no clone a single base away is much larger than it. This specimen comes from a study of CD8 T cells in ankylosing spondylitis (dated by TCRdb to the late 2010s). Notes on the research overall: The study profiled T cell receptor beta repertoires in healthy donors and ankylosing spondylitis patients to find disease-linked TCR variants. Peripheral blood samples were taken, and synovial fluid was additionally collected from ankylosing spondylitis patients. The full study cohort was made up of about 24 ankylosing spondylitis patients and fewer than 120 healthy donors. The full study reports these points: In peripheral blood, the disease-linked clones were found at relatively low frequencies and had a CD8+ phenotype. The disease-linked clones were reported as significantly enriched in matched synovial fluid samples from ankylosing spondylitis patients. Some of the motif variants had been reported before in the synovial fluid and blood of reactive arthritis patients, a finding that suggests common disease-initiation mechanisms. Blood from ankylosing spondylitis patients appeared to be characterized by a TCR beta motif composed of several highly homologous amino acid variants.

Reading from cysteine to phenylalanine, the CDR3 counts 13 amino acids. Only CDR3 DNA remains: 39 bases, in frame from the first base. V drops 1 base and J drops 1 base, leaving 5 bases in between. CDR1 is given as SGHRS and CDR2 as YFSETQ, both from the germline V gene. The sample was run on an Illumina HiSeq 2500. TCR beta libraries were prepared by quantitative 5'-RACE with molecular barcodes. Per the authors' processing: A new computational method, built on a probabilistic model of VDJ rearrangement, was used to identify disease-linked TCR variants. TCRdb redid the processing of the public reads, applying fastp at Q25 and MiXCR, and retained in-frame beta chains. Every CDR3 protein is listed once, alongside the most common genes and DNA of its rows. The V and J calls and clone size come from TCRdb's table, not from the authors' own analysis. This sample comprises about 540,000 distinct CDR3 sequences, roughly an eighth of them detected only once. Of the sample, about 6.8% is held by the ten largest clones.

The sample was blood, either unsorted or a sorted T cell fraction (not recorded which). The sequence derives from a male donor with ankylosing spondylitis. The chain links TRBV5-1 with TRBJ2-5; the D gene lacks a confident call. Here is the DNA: TGCGCCAGCAGCTTGTACCGCCAAGAGACCCAGTACTTC. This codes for CASSLYRQETQYF.